This T cell receptor (beta chain) is from a study of response to subunit inactivated influenza vaccine. Points from the study as a whole: The authors offered the suggestion that each seasonal influenza vaccination recruits few new T cells.

CDR1 is LGHDT and CDR2 is YNNKEL in the germline V gene (reference sequence). J lost 6 bases, V lost 2 bases, and 3 bases had no gene match. The CDR3 covers 13 residues. In this sample, this clonotype turned up a few times. Its antigen is still unknown. MiXCR, applied by TCRdb to the RT-PCR reads, yields one record per CDR3 protein. The table shows just under 250,000 distinct CDR3 sequences, with more than 9% occurring only once. The starting material was non-naive T cells sorted from PBMCs, obtained less than 15 days before vaccination. V and J are TRBV3-1 and TRBJ2-7; 8 bases align to TRBD2. This clonotype was obtained from a man aged 50-60 years who received an inactivated influenza vaccine. The CDR3, as DNA: TGTGCCAGCAGCCAAACTAGCGGTAGCGAGCAGTACTTC. Its protein is CASSQTSGSEQYF.